The 17 T cell receptor beta chains reported below all come from one sample, sequenced in a study of identical twins (TCRdb year 2016). Library prep was done by 5' RACE. The sequencer listed for this sample is Illumina HiSeq 2000. The raw public reads went through TCRdb reprocessing: fastp at Q25, MiXCR clone calling, in-frame beta chains kept. Every CDR3 protein is listed once, alongside the most common genes and DNA of its rows. The sample table shows nearly 900,000 distinct CDR3 sequences, and approximately 13% are seen once. The top ten clonotypes cover around 1.5% of the sample. The same sample was also used in a study of yellow fever vaccine responses in identical twins.

Specimen: PBMCs. These receptors were taken from a woman aged 18-29 years in good health.

As for this clonotype: A junction end diverges from the germline sequence, so it may reflect a read error. This rearrangement joins TRBV20-1 to TRBJ1-4; 7 bases align to TRBD1. The CDR3 loop spans 17 amino acids. Per the germline V gene, CDR1 is DFQATT and CDR2 is SNEGSKA (reference sequence). The CDR3 sequence: CCARDTQGESTNEKLFF. The DNA for the CDR3 is TGCTGTGCTAGAGATACCCAGGGGGAGTCGACTAATGAAAAACTGTTTTTT.

In its sample, this clonotype was seen a few times. The chain employs TRBV12-3 or TRBV12-4 and TRBJ2-2; possibly TRBD1 for D (5 bases). V lost 4 bases and J 0 bases, leaving 12 bases between the germline ends. The CDR3 consists of 16 residues. The CDR3 DNA follows: TGTGCCAGCAGTTCGTCAGGGCCCCCGAACACCGGGGAGCTGTTTTTT. Residues: CASSSSGPPNTGELFF.

As DNA, the CDR3 is TGTGCCAGCAGCTCAGGAACCGGCAGGCTCCTCTCCTACAATGAGCAGTTCTTC. Translation: CASSSGTGRLLSYNEQFF. This chain connects TRBV7-6 to TRBJ2-1; D is undetermined. This CDR3 is 18 amino acids long. Germline values: CDR1 SGHVS, CDR2 FNYEAQ. Trimming took 4 bases from V and 0 from J, leaving 19 bases between them.

This clonotype occurred many times. The chain recombines TRBV12-3 or TRBV12-4 with TRBJ1-4; D uncertain. This CDR3 is built from 14 residues. V was pared by 1 base and J by 7 bases, with 10 bases between. Written as DNA, the CDR3 is TGTGCCAGCAGTTTAGGGCAGGTTCGTGAAAAACTGTTTTTT. Translating gives CASSLGQVREKLFF.

The gene calls are TRBV5-1 and TRBJ2-3, with D perhaps TRBD1 (6 bases). This CDR3 is built from 14 residues. Germline values: CDR1 SGHRS, CDR2 YFSETQ. V gave up 7 bases and J gave up 4 bases, with 16 bases separating them. Written as DNA, the CDR3 is TGCGCCAGCTCGTCAGGGGAAAGGGCAGATACGCAGTATTTT. Translating it yields CASSSGERADTQYF. The entire variable domain, with the rest obtained from reference TRBV5-1 and TRBJ2-3, is as follows: KAGVTQTPRYLIKTRGQQVTLSCSPISGHRSVSWYQQTPGQGLQFLFEYFSETQRNKGNFPGRFSGRQFSNSRSEMNVSTLELGDSALYLCASSSGERADTQYFGPGTRLTVL.

The chain has TRBV11-3 and TRBJ2-2; 7 nucleotides match TRBD2. Germline CDR1 SGHNT, CDR2 YENEEA. V shed 3 bases, J shed 6 bases, and the junction held 10 bases outside the gene matches. This CDR3 region has 16 residues. The chain's CDR3 is CASSLDAGVVAGELFF. Written as DNA, the CDR3 is TGTGCCAGCAGCTTGGACGCGGGAGTTGTCGCCGGGGAGCTGTTTTTT.

There are a few counts of this clonotype. The V gene is TRBV6-6, the J gene TRBJ1-2, with 9 bases matching TRBD1. Unmatched junction bases numbered 12, after V lost 6 bases and J lost 4 bases. The germline V gene encodes CDR1 MNHNY and CDR2 SVGAGI (reference sequence). This CDR3 is built from 16 residues. CDR3 in amino acids: CASRPRDRVWTYGYTF. CDR3 DNA sequence: TGTGCCAGCAGACCCCGGGACAGGGTATGGACCTATGGCTACACCTTC.

This clonotype was seen once. The junction shows a germline mismatch at one end, possibly a read error. The rearrangement links TRBV29-1 to TRBJ2-5, with D perhaps TRBD1 (6 bases). The CDR3 covers 11 residues. Per the germline V gene, CDR1 is SQVTM and CDR2 is ANQGSEA. Here the CDR3 reads CSVAGVETLYF. CDR3 nucleotide sequence: TGCAGCGTTGCAGGGGTTGAGACCCTGTACTTC.

V usage is TRBV6-5 and J usage is TRBJ2-2; D unclear. Trimming left V 0 bases short and J 6 bases short, with 8 bases between. The germline V gene encodes CDR1 MNHEY and CDR2 SVGAGI. There are 14 residues in the CDR3. The DNA for the CDR3 is TGTGCCAGCAGTTACTCGAACCTCCCCGGGGAGCTGTTTTTT. This codes for CASSYSNLPGELFF.

This clonotype was counted a few times. The rearrangement joins TRBV9 to TRBJ2-1; 8 bases match TRBD1. V dropped 4 bases and J dropped 5; count of bases not matched to a gene: 5. Germline CDR1 SGDLS, CDR2 YYNGEE. This CDR3 is built from 14 residues. The CDR3 nucleotides read TGTGCCAGCAGCTTCCGGACAGGGAACAATGAGCAGTTCTTC. Amino acids: CASSFRTGNNEQFF.

The chain recombines TRBV5-8 with TRBJ2-7; D gene unclear. The germline V gene encodes CDR1 SGHTS and CDR2 YDEGEE. V lost 0 bases and J lost 3, with 10 bases in between. CDR3 length: 14 amino acids. Here the CDR3 reads CASSLACGIYEQYF. The DNA of the CDR3 is TGTGCCAGCAGCTTGGCCTGCGGAATCTACGAGCAGTACTTC.

This clonotype has just a few counts. The chain carries TRBV20-1 and TRBJ2-5; 11 positions match TRBD2. From germline, CDR1 is DFQATT and CDR2 SNEGSKA (reference sequence). V trimming: 4 bases; J trimming: 4 bases; junction bases outside the gene matches: 5. The CDR3 has 14 amino acids. The CDR3 sequence is CSATLAGVTETQYF. DNA for the CDR3: TGCAGTGCTACACTAGCGGGAGTTACAGAGACCCAGTACTTC.

The rearrangement joins TRBV20-1 to TRBJ2-1, with 7 bases matching TRBD1. V trimming: 5 bases; J trimming: 0 bases; junction bases outside the gene matches: 4. Germline V gene data show CDR1 as DFQATT and CDR2 as SNEGSKA (reference sequence). The CDR3 spans 14 residues. The DNA for the CDR3 is TGCAGTGCTTCCGGGACAGCCTCCTACAATGAGCAGTTCTTC. This encodes CSASGTASYNEQFF.

The chain links TRBV5-5 to TRBJ1-1; possibly TRBD1 for D (6 bases). CDR1 is SGHKS, CDR2 YYEKEE, per germline (reference sequence). V lost 2 bases and J 7 bases, leaving 24 bases between the germline ends. This CDR3 spans 17 amino acids. CDR3 in amino acids: CASSFRGYRVGANEAFF. CDR3 nucleotide sequence: TGTGCCAGCAGCTTTAGGGGCTACAGGGTTGGCGCTAATGAAGCTTTCTTT.

This clonotype was recorded a few times. The chain links TRBV20-1 to TRBJ1-1, with D perhaps matching TRBD1 (5 bases). The CDR3 has 15 amino acids. Germline loops: CDR1 DFQATT, CDR2 SNEGSKA (reference sequence). With 4 bases removed from V and 0 bases from J, the gap between germline ends came to 15 bases. CDR3 sequence (DNA): TGCAGTGCTATTTTGGGGCAGAGGATGAACACTGAAGCTTTCTTT. Its translation: CSAILGQRMNTEAFF.

Concerning this clonotype: A read error is possible here, since a much larger clone lies one base away. Lacking the conserved final phenylalanine or tryptophan, this CDR3 likely reflects a read error. The chain joins TRBV12-3 or TRBV12-4 to TRBJ1-4, with 7 positions matching TRBD1. The CDR3 extends over 15 amino acids. V shed 6 bases and J 4 bases; nucleotides not matched to a gene: 8. CDR3 nucleotide sequence: TGTGCCAGCAGGTGGACCGGGACAGATAATGAAAAACTGTTTTCT. It is translated as CASRWTGTDNEKLFS.

The rearrangement uses TRBV5-1 and TRBJ2-2; TRBD1 might be the D (6 bases). This CDR3 is 13 amino acids long. The V and J ends lost 4 bases and 8 bases respectively, with 12 bases between them. Germline V gene data show CDR1 as SGHRS and CDR2 as YFSETQ. The CDR3 sequence: CASSGRQAGELFF. The CDR3, as DNA: TGCGCCAGCAGCGGCCGACAGGCGGGGGAGCTGTTTTTT.